The source of this T cell receptor beta chain is a study of control samples from healthy donors and cancer patients. There are 15 residues in the CDR3. The germline V gene encodes CDR1 ENHRY and CDR2 SYGVKD. Trimming pared 3 bases from V and 7 bases from J, leaving 18 bases between. Profiled with immunoSEQ multiplex PCR; TCRdb holds only in-frame clones, not every one. Here the sample table reports approximately 190,000 clones. The chain couples TRBV10-3 to TRBJ1-2; the D gene is possibly TRBD1 (5 bases). Material for sequencing was blood. The clonotype was recovered from a woman aged 25 to 39 in good health. CDR3 sequence reads: CAISEVLGRQPGYTF. DNA of the CDR3: TGTGCCATCAGTGAAGTTCTGGGACGGCAGCCTGGCTACACCTTC.